This TCR beta chain was captured in a study of Graves' ophthalmopathy and Graves' hyperthyroidism. Overall study findings and caveats: Using a 13-signature model, the authors split ophthalmopathy from stable hyperthyroidism, with 85% to 90% sensitivity and 81.08% specificity. Blood repertoires reportedly contained most expanded thyroid clonotypes above 0.001 frequency.

The V and J ends lost 4 bases and 3 bases, in that order; junction bases with no gene match: 12. The CDR3 runs 17 residues. The germline gives CDR1 MGHDK, CDR2 SYGVNS. The TCR beta CDR3 regions underwent amplification from RNA transcripts. After a first-round RT-PCR with HTBI primers, a second-round multiplex PCR was run. TCRdb ran MiXCR on the multiplex PCR reads and lists one entry per CDR3 protein. The data hold 650,000 to 900,000 distinct CDR3 sequences, with roughly 40% observed a single time. A few counts support this clonotype. Its matching antigen is unknown. The rearrangement uses TRBV25-1 and TRBJ1-3; 7 bases align to TRBD1. Sequencing was done on a sample of peripheral blood. This clonotype originated in an adult man with Graves' ophthalmopathy. CDR3 loop: CASSGDPRDRSGNTIYF. CDR3 bases: TGTGCCAGCAGTGGGGACCCCCGGGACAGAAGTGGAAACACCATATATTTT. The full variable domain, rest sourced from reference TRBV25-1 and TRBJ1-3, is EADIYQTPRYLVIGTGKKITLECSQTMGHDKMYWYQQDPGMELHLIHYSYGVNSTEKGDLSSESTVSRIRTEHFPLTLESARPSHTSQYLCASSGDPRDRSGNTIYFGEGSWLTVV.